The sequence of this T cell receptor (beta chain) was determined in a study of blood T cell repertoires in COVID-19. As processed by the authors: Estimates of nucleated cell counts were drawn from the amplification of reference gene primers. Generated by immunoSEQ multiplex PCR, the TCRdb table keeps only in-frame clones and is missing some. V, J and clone size were drawn from that table, and D and trimming were deduced from the DNA. The sample includes over 250,000 clones, roughly 90% of them seen just once. The sequence was collected from a woman aged 60-70 years who had recovered from COVID-19. The specimen was PBMCs or T cells enriched from blood (not recorded which).

The DNA for the CDR3 is TGTGCCAGCTCACCGGACAGGCGTACCTACGAGCAGTACTTC. It encodes CASSPDRRTYEQYF. V is TRBV18 and J is TRBJ2-7, with TRBD1 identical over 7 bases. Germline-derived CDR1 and CDR2 are KGHSH and LQKENI. The CDR3 has 14 residues. After removal of 3 bases from V and 2 bases from J, the junction contained 4 bases not matched to a gene.